This entry features one T cell receptor (beta chain) sequence. Its antigen specificity is not known. No much larger clone exists at a distance of one base, and base qualities are not known. The record originates from a study of CD8 T cells in ankylosing spondylitis (dated by TCRdb to 2016 to 2017). About the study as a whole: The study set out to find disease-linked TCR variants by profiling T cell receptor beta repertoires in ankylosing spondylitis patients and healthy donors. The full study cohort comprised 25 or so ankylosing spondylitis patients and some 100 healthy donors. Peripheral blood was sampled, and synovial fluid was additionally collected from ankylosing spondylitis patients.

Overall study outcomes, separate from this receptor: Some of the motif variants had been reported before in the synovial fluid and blood of reactive arthritis patients, a finding that suggests common disease-initiation mechanisms. In peripheral blood, the disease-linked clones were found at relatively low frequencies and had a CD8+ phenotype. A TCR beta motif made up of roughly eight highly homologous amino acid variants appeared to be characteristic of blood from ankylosing spondylitis patients. The disease-linked clones were reported as significantly enriched in matched synovial fluid samples from ankylosing spondylitis patients.

The sample was run on an Illumina HiSeq 2500. TCR beta libraries were prepared by quantitative 5'-RACE with molecular barcodes. From the authors' description of their analysis: A new computational method, built on a probabilistic model of VDJ rearrangement, was used to identify disease-linked TCR variants. The public sequencing data were trimmed at Q25 with fastp and processed into clonotypes with MiXCR by TCRdb, which kept only in-frame beta chains. Entries that share a CDR3 protein sequence are merged under the most common genes and DNA. The V and J calls follow TCRdb's processing rather than the paper's. For this sample there are roughly 160,000 distinct CDR3 sequences; around 8.9% appear just once. The biggest ten clones account for over 13% of the sample. This TCR was sampled from a female donor with ankylosing spondylitis or in good health (not recorded which). The sample taken for sequencing was blood, either unsorted or a sorted T cell fraction (not recorded which).

The DNA sequence follows: TGCGCCAGCAGCCAAGGGACCCTCGGAGATACGCAGTATTTT. It translates as CASSQGTLGDTQYF. The V and J genes are TRBV4-3 and TRBJ2-3; the D gene cannot be named for sure. The CDR3 has 14 amino acids, counting the end cysteine and phenylalanine. Only the CDR3 portion is preserved as DNA: 42 bases, with reading frame beginning at the first base. A distance of 10 bases separates the germline ends of V and J, which lose 1 base and 5 bases respectively. CDR1 LGHNA and CDR2 YSLEER are derived from the germline V gene.